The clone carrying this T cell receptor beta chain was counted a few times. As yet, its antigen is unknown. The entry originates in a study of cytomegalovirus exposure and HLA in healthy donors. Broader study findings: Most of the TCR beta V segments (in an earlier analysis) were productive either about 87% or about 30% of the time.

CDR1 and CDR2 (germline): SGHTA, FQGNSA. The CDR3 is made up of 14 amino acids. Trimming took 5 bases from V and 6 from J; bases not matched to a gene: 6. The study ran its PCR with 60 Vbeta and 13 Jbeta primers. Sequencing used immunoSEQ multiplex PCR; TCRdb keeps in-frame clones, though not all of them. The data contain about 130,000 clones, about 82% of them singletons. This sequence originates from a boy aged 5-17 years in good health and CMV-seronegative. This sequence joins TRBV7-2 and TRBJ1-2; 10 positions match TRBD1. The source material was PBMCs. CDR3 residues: CASSRPDRGDGYTF. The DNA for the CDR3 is TGTGCCAGCAGCCGCCCGGACAGGGGGGATGGCTACACCTTC. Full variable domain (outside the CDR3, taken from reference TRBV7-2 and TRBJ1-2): GAGVSQSPSNKVTEKGKDVELRCDPISGHTALYWYRQSLGQGLEFLIYFQGNSAPDKSGLPSDRFSAERTGGSVSTLTIQRTQQEDSAVYLCASSRPDRGDGYTFGSGTRLTVV.